The text below deals with one TCR beta chain. Data came from immunoSEQ multiplex PCR; TCRdb stores just in-frame clones and leaves some out. Here the sample spans 40,000 to 60,000 clones, 75% to 90% being singletons. The source of the sample is a study of T cell changes during pregnancy in multiple sclerosis. The V end lost 2 bases, the J end lost 5 bases, and 5 bases lay between the germline ends. The CDR3 consists of 12 residues. CDR1 and CDR2 (germline): KGHSH, LQKENI. The rearrangement links TRBV18 to TRBJ2-3; D gene uncertain. The clonotype was recovered from a female donor in good health, enrolled as a control in a pregnancy study. This specimen was peripheral blood, taken in the first trimester of pregnancy. CDR3 protein: CASSPSRDTQYF. The CDR3 nucleotides are TGTGCCAGCTCACCATCTAGAGATACGCAGTATTTT. The whole variable domain, filled in from reference TRBV18 and TRBJ2-3, reads NAGVMQNPRHLVRRRGQEARLRCSPMKGHSHVYWYRQLPEEGLKFMVYLQKENIIDESGMPKERFSAEFPKEGPSILRIQQVVRGDSAAYFCASSPSRDTQYFGPGTRLTVL.